This T cell receptor (beta chain) was retrieved from a study of cytomegalovirus exposure and HLA in healthy donors (dated by TCRdb to the late 2010s). Context from the whole study: According to an earlier analysis of several hundred of the donors, about 179 million T cells yielded some 110 million unique TCR beta sequences and around 280 Gb of sequence data. An early release covering roughly 640 HLA-typed donors comprised approximately 290 gigabases of sequencing data and roughly 86 million unique TCR sequences. Across 398 genotyped donors of the cohort, an average of about 200,000 unique TCR beta nucleotide sequences per donor were sequenced, and around 20% of those sequences were non-productive. The number of donors typed differed by locus, with roughly 629-640 for A, B, C, DRB1 and DQB1, roughly 520 for DQA1, under 610 for DPA1, and over 400 for DPB1. Rather than using new phenotypic data, the later analysis identified candidate immune exposures from TCR beta sequences and from how often those sequences occurred across donors. Donor age, sex, ethnicity and CMV serostatus were collected together with the repertoire data. Every repertoire in the discovery cohort had been generated on one and the same sequencing platform. The genetic ancestry cluster associated with self-reported Caucasian donors included over 80% of the roughly 400 genotyped donors. To predict cytomegalovirus infection status, the study combined high-throughput TCR immunosequencing, statistical association of individual TCRs with disease status, and machine learning. To study patterns of TCR occurrence, a later analysis re-analyzed previously published TCR beta repertoires from 600 to 750 donors and added high-resolution HLA genotyping. Along with the roughly 710-subject first cohort, a separate validation cohort of over a hundred different subjects was used. In an earlier analysis of about 590 of the donors, high-throughput TCR beta sequencing was used to judge whether each TCR beta V gene segment behaved as functional or pseudogenic. Because of strong linkage in the cohort, roughly five DR-DQ haplotypes were treated as single units for association and clustering. A later genetic analysis used genome-wide SNP genotypes for about three fifths of the 666 donors, treating that subset as a discovery cohort. The study used immunosequencing to profile the T cell repertoires of 666 subjects and linked those repertoires to cytomegalovirus serostatus. The aim of the study was to test whether cataloging public T cell receptors could identify signatures of past pathogen exposure. HLA typing included class I and class II loci at four-digit resolution. Findings and caveats that apply to the study as a whole: In vitro tests confirmed that a few of the cytomegalovirus-associated TCR beta chains recognize cytomegalovirus antigens. This cohort had only TCR beta chains sequenced, and the lack of alpha or paired-chain data limited which features could be detected. Because some donors lacked HLA typing at each locus, the association tests relied only on the typed subset. The presence/absence analyses assumed that sequencing depth was roughly uniform across donors, and that assumption may not be true. In a later analysis, around 17,000 TCR beta sequences were associated with specific HLA alleles at a false discovery rate of 0.05. Linkage disequilibrium might explain the correlated functional status among segregating V segments, but an unknown experimental factor could not be excluded. In a later genetic analysis, fewer N-insertions in productive TCRs were reported among donors in an Asian-associated ancestry cluster than the approximately 710-donor mean. In a later genetic analysis, a missense DCLRE1C variant was associated with V-gene and J-gene trimming of TCR beta chains, and the association was replicated in an independent cohort. In a later analysis, several top co-occurrence clusters were reported to appear linked to parvovirus B19, influenza, CMV and Epstein-Barr virus. The authors suggested that the approach could potentially be generalized to other disease states and immunological phenotypes. In a later analysis, TCR association rates were found to vary across HLA loci, with the most associated TCRs seen for DRB1 alleles and the fewest for HLA-C alleles. The study listed 150 to 200 TCR beta chains as associated with cytomegalovirus. The classifier was reported to diagnose cytomegalovirus status with high specificity and sensitivity in both the original cohort and the validation cohort. Strong co-occurrence of HLA alleles, especially DR and DQ, made assigning TCR associations to individual alleles difficult. Some IMGT-functional V segments, including TRBV6-2 and TRBV6-3, could not be distinguished by the 87-base-pair reads and were therefore excluded. A further reported finding was that TCR beta sequences accurately predicted the HLA-A and HLA-B alleles for most subjects in the first cohort. In a later analysis, most CMV-associated TCR beta chains were found to appear HLA-restricted, with HLA associations seemingly driven largely by CMV exposure. Across donors, most TCR sequences were observed very rarely, whereas some public TCRs were present in many individuals. A later analysis found that HLA-associated TCR beta chains were more clonally expanded and had lower generation probabilities than equally common non-associated chains. A cluster of highly shared sequence variants was judged likely to be a technical artifact of the sequencing pipeline. The only immune exposure information available for the cohort was CMV serostatus. In an earlier analysis of some 640 of the donors, most TCR beta V segments were observed in productive rearrangements about 87% or about 30% of the time, broadly matching IMGT annotations. Approximately 18 rarely observed V segments, including chromosome 9 orphons, were excluded from the earlier analysis of 550 to 700 of the donors because counts were too low.

The cohort was made up of about 610 healthy bone marrow donors. At the time of sampling, every cohort member was nominally healthy, though immune exposures that went unrecorded were likely present. CMV serostatus was recorded as positive for just under 300 and negative for about 55% of the roughly 670 cohort members, whereas no CMV serostatus was recorded for the donor in question. Each donor provided a peripheral blood sample, and peripheral blood mononuclear cells were used for TCR beta sequencing. Genomic DNA extraction from the blood cell samples was performed with the Qiagen DNeasy Blood Extraction Kit. A remark on this clone: It lacks a known antigen. Nothing much larger sits one base from this clone, and base qualities are not available. This sample includes further DNA sequences coding for the same CDR3.

The library was built by means of the immunoSEQ multiplex PCR assay. A mixture of 60 forward primers for TCR Vbeta segments and 13 reverse primers for TCR Jbeta segments was used in the multiplex PCR. Amplification of the CDR3 region of rearranged TCR beta genes was performed with a multiplex PCR assay on genomic DNA. The Illumina HiSeq System was used to sequence the amplified TCR beta libraries as 87-base-pair reads. For the original study's pipeline: A later analysis tallied 75 million to 85 million unique TCR beta chains across the 610 or so repertoires, and some 10 million of those chains were shared by two or more donors. A nearest-neighbor algorithm error-corrected the raw reads and collapsed the reads into unique sequences, merging closely related sequences to remove PCR and sequencing errors. To assign V, D and J gene segments, CDR3 sequences were aligned to IMGT reference sequences. Each retained sequence needed at least a six-nucleotide match to both a V gene segment and a J gene segment. Rearrangements were called productive when the CDR3 lacked stop codons and stayed in frame with V and J; all others were non-productive. CDR3 was defined according to IMGT convention as the region running from the second conserved V-encoded cysteine to the conserved J-encoded phenylalanine. In an earlier analysis of roughly 580 of the donors, sequences lacking an unambiguous match to a single V gene segment were excluded. In an earlier analysis of several hundred of the donors, a V segment was called functional when productive rearrangements were above 56.7%, and segregating when the standard deviation between donors exceeded 5%. A statistical classification framework was built to diagnose cytomegalovirus status from the catalog of TCR beta chain sequences. V and J gene assignment, in a later analysis, came from comparing TCR nucleotide sequences with IMGT/GENE-DB human TR gene sequences. A later analysis assigned CDR3 sequences and most-parsimonious VDJ recombination scenarios with the TCRdist pipeline. In a later analysis, each TCR beta chain was defined by its CDR3 amino acid sequence together with its V-gene family, and reads lacking a unique V-gene family were excluded. As a way to deal with suspected cross-contamination and a sequencing artifact, a later analysis dropped 500 to 700 nucleotide sequences that were highly shared and had low generation probability. In a later analysis, a clonal expansion index for each public chain was calculated from normalized within-repertoire ranks of inferred template counts. In a later analysis, generation probabilities were computed with a VDJ recombination model fitted to out-of-frame rearrangements, and the resulting probabilities were checked against IGoR. Hypergeometric tests were used in a later analysis to score TCR-TCR, TCR-HLA and TCR-CMV co-occurrence, with a repertoire-size bias correction applied to the TCR pairs. False discovery rates were estimated in a later analysis by permuting HLA or CMV assignments 20 times. A later analysis grouped co-occurring TCRs with DBSCAN, adding TCRdist sequence similarity when clustering within HLA-allele-positive subsets. Repertoires with fewer than 30,000 or more than 120,000 public chains, plus five repertoires with anomalous nucleotide sharing, were excluded from co-occurrence clustering. Sourced from immuneACCESS, this table was stored by TCRdb with only in-frame sequences that have V and J called. A share of the clones is absent; for the studies checked, an unresolved V gene accounts for under half, and the remainder has no known explanation. V, J and clone size are those of that table, while D and trimming were read from the DNA. Present in this sample are about 120,000 clones, 74% of which were seen just once. The ten largest account for approximately 2% of the sample.

The CDR3 runs 17 amino acids, cysteine and phenylalanine included. The CDR3 DNA has 51 bases and is translated from base 1. Germline trimming amounts to 5 bases on V and 1 base on J, with 7 as the count of junction bases outside the gene matches. Sequences SGHTA (CDR1) and FQGNSA (CDR2) are obtained from the germline V gene. In this chain, TRBV7-2 is recombined with TRBJ1-6; 8 bases in between match TRBD1. The sample consisted of PBMCs. This TCR came from a human donor in good health. In nucleotide form, the sequence is TGTGCCAGCAGCCCGCGGACAGGGTGGTCCTATAATTCACCCCTCCACTTT. The resulting protein is CASSPRTGWSYNSPLHF.